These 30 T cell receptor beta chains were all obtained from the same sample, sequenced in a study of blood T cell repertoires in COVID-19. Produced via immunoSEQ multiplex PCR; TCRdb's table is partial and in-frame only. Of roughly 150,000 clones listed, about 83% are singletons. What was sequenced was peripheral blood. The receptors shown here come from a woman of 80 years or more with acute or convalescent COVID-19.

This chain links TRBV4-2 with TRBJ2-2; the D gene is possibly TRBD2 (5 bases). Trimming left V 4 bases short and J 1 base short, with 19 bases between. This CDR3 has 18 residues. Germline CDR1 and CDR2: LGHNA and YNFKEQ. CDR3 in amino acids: CASSPRSGGPLNTGELFF. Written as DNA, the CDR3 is TGTGCCAGCAGCCCTCGCAGTGGCGGGCCACTGAACACCGGGGAGCTGTTTTTT.

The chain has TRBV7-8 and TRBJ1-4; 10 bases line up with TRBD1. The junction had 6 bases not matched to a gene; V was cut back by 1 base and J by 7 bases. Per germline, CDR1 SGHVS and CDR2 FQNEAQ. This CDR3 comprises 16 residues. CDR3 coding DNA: TGTGCCAGCAGCTTAGGTGGGACAGGGGTTCGTGAAAAACTGTTTTTT. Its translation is CASSLGGTGVREKLFF.

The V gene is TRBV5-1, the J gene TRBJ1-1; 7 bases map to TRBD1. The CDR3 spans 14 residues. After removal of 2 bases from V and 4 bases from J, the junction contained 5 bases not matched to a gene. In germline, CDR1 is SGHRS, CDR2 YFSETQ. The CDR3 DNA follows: TGCGCCAGCAGCTTAGCCCAGGGGGGCACTGAAGCTTTCTTT. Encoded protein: CASSLAQGGTEAFF.

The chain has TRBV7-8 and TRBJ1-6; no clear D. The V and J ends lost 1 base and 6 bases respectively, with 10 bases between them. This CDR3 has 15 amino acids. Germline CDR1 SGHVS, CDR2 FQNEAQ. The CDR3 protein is CASSLGSQVNSPLHF. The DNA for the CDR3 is TGTGCCAGCAGCTTAGGGTCCCAGGTTAATTCACCCCTCCACTTT.

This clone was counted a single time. The CDR3 DNA reads TGTGCCAGTAGACCGGGACAGGGCATGGCCCAGCATTTT. Residues: CASRPGQGMAQHF. The chain uses TRBV19 and TRBJ1-5, with 9 bases that match TRBD1. CDR3 length: 13 residues. Germline lookup yields CDR1 LNHDA and CDR2 SQIVND (reference sequence). J was trimmed by 11 bases and V by 6 bases; bases with no gene match: 8. Drawing the rest from reference TRBV19 and TRBJ1-5, the complete variable domain is DGGITQSPKYLFRKEGQNVTLSCEQNLNHDAMYWYRQDPGQGLRLIYYSQIVNDFQKGDIAEGYSVSREKKESFPLTVTSAQKNPTAFYLCASRPGQGMAQHFGDGTRLSIL.

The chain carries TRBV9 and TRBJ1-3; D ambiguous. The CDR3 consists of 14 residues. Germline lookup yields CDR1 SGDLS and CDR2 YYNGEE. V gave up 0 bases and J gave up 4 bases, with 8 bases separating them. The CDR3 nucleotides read TGTGCCAGCAGCGTAGGGTCTAGAGGAAACACCATATATTTT. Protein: CASSVGSRGNTIYF.

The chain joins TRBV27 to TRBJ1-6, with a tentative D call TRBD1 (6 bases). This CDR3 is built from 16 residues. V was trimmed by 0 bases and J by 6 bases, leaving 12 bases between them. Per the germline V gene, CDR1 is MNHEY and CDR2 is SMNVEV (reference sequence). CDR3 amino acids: CASSLSAGVPNSPLHF. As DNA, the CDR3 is TGTGCCAGCAGTTTATCGGCAGGGGTTCCTAATTCACCCCTCCACTTT.

CDR3 region: CASRSGQHYGYTF. The CDR3, as DNA: TGTGCCAGCAGGTCTGGACAACACTATGGCTACACCTTC. This chain connects TRBV6-5 to TRBJ1-2, with D tentatively TRBD1 (5 bases). Germline CDR1 MNHEY, CDR2 SVGAGI. The germline V and J ends were trimmed by 6 bases and 3 bases, with 11 bases remaining between them. The CDR3 extends over 13 amino acids.

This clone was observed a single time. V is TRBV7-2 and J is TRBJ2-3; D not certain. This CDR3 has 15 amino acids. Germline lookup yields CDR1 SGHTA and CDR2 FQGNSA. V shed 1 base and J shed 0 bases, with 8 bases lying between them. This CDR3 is CASSLGAQSTDTQYF. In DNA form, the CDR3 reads TGTGCCAGCAGCTTAGGGGCGCAAAGCACAGATACGCAGTATTTT.

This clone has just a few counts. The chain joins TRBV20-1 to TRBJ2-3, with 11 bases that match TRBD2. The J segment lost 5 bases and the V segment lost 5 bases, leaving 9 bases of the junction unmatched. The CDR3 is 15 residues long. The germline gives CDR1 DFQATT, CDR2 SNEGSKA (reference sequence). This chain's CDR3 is CSACALAGVQDTQYF. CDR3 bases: TGCAGTGCTTGTGCACTAGCGGGAGTTCAAGATACGCAGTATTTT.

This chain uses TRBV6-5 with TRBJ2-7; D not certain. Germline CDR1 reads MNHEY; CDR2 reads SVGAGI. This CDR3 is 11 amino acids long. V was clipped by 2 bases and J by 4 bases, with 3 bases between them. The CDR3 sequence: CASSYEYEQYF. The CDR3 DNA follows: TGTGCCAGCAGTTACGAGTACGAGCAGTACTTC.

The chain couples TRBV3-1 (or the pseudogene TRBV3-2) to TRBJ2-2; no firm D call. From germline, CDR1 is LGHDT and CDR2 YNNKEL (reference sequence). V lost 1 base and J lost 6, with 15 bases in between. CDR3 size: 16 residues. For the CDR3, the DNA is TGTGCCAGCAGCCAAGCCCTCCCGCGAGTGGCCGGGGAGCTGTTTTTT. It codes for CASSQALPRVAGELFF.

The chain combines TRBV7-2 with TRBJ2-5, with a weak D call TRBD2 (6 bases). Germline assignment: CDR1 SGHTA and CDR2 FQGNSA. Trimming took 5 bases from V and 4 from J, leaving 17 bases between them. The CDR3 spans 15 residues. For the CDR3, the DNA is TGTGCCAGCAGCGCCCGACTAGACCTCCGAGAGACCCAGTACTTC. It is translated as CASSARLDLRETQYF.

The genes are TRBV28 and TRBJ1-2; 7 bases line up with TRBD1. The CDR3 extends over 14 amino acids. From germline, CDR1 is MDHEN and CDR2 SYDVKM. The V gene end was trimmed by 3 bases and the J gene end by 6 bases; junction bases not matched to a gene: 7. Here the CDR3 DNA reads TGTGCCAGCAGTTTCCTTTCAGGGGGAAATGGCTACACCTTC. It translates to CASSFLSGGNGYTF.

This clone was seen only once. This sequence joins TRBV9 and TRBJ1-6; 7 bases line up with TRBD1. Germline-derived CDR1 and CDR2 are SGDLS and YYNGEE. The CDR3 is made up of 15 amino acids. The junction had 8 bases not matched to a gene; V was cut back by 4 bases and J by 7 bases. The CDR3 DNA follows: TGTGCCAGCAGCTCTATACCGGGACAGAATTCACCCCTCCACTTT. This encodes CASSSIPGQNSPLHF. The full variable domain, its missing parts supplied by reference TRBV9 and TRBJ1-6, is DSGVTQTPKHLITATGQRVTLRCSPRSGDLSVYWYQQSLDQGLQFLIQYYNGEERAKGNILERFSAQQFPDLHSELNLSSLELGDSALYFCASSSIPGQNSPLHFGNGTRLTVT.

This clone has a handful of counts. For the CDR3, the DNA is TGTGCCAGCAGCGACTCGAGGGGGGGTTCCGGAAACACCATATATTTT. Translated: CASSDSRGGSGNTIYF. The V and J genes are TRBV5-6 and TRBJ1-3; tentative D call: TRBD1 (6 bases). The germline CDR1 and CDR2 sequences are SGHDT and YYEEEE. The CDR3 totals 16 residues. V lost 4 bases and J lost 4, with 18 bases in between.

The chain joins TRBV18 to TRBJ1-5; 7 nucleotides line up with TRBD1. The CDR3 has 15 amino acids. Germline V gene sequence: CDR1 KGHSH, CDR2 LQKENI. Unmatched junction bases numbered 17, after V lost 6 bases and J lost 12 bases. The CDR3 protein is CASSHGQALFDLQHF. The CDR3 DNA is TGTGCCAGCTCCCACGGACAGGCCCTCTTTGATCTCCAGCATTTT.

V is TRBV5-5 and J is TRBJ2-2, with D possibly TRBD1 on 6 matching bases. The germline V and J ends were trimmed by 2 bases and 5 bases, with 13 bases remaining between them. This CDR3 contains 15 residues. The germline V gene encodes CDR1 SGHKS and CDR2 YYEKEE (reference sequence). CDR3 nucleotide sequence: TGTGCCAGCAGCTTCGGGACACGGGATACCGGGGAGCTGTTTTTT. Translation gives CASSFGTRDTGELFF.

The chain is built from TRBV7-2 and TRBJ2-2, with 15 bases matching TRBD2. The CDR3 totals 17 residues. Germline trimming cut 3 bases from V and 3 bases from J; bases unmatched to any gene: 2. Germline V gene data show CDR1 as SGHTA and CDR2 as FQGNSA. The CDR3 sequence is CASSLGLAGGYTGELFF. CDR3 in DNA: TGTGCCAGCAGCTTGGGACTAGCGGGAGGCTACACCGGGGAGCTGTTTTTT.

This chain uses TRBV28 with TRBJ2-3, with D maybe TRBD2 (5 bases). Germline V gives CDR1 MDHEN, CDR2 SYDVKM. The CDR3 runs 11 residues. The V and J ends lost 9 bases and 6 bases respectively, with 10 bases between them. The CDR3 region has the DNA TGTGCCAGTACTCGGAGGGATACGCAGTATTTT. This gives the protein CASTRRDTQYF.

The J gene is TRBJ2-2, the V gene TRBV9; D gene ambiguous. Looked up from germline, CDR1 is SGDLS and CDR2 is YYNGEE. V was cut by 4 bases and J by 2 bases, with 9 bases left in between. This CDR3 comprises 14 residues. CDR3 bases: TGTGCCAGCAGCTCTAACGTCAACACCGGGGAGCTGTTTTTT. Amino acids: CASSSNVNTGELFF.

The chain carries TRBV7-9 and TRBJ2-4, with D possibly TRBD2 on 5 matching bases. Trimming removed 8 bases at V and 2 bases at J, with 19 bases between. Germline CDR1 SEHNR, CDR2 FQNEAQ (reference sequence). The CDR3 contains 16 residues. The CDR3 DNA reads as TGTGCCAGCGGAAAAGGCGGTCGGGGTCCCAAAAACATTCAGTACTTC. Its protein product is CASGKGGRGPKNIQYF.

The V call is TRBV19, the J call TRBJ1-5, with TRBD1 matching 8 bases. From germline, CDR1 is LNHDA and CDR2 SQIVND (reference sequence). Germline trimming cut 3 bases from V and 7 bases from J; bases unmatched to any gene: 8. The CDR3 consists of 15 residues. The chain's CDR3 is CASSMDREGRQPQHF. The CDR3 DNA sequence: TGTGCCAGTAGTATGGACAGGGAGGGGAGGCAGCCCCAGCATTTT. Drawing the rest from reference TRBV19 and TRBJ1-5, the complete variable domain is DGGITQSPKYLFRKEGQNVTLSCEQNLNHDAMYWYRQDPGQGLRLIYYSQIVNDFQKGDIAEGYSVSREKKESFPLTVTSAQKNPTAFYLCASSMDREGRQPQHFGDGTRLSIL.

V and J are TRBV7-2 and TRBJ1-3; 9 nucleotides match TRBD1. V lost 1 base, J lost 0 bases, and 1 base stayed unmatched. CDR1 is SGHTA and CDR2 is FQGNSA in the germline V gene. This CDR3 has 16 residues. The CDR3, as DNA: TGTGCCAGCAGCTTAGGGGGACAGGGCTCTGGAAACACCATATATTTT. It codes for CASSLGGQGSGNTIYF.

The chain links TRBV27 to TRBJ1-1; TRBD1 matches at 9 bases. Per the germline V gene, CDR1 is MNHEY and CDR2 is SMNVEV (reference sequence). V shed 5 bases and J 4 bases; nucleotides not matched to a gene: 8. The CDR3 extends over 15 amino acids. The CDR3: CASSPPGTGSTEAFF. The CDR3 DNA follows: TGTGCCAGCAGTCCCCCCGGGACAGGGTCCACTGAAGCTTTCTTT.

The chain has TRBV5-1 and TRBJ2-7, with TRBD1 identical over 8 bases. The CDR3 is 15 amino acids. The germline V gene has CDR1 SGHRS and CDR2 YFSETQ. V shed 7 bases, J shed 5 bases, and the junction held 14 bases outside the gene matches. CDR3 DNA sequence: TGCGCCAGCGAAATGGGAGGACAGGGTTTTCACGAGCAGTACTTC. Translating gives CASEMGGQGFHEQYF.

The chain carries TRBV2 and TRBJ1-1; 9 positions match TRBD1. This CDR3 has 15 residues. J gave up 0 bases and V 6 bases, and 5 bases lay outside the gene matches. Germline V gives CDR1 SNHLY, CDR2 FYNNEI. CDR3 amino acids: CASRVDRGLNTEAFF. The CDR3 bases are TGTGCCAGCAGGGTAGACAGGGGGTTGAACACTGAAGCTTTCTTT.

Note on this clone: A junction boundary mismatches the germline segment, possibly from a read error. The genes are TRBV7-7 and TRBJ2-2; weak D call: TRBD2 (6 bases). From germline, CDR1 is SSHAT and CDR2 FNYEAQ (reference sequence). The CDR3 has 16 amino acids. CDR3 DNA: TGTGCTAGCAGCGATACCGGGACTGAGAACACCGGGGAGCTGTTTTTT. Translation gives CASSDTGTENTGELFF.

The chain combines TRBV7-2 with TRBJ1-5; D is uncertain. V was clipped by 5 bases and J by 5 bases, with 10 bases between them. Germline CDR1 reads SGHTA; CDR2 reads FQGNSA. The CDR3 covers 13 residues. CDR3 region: CASSAGLDQPQHF. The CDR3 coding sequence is TGTGCCAGCAGCGCCGGACTTGATCAGCCCCAGCATTTT.

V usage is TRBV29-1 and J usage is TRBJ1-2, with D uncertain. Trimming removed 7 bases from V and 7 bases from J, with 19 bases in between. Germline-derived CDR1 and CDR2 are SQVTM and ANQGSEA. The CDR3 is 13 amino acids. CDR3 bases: TGCAGCGCCGTGGCAGGCATATCTATTGGCTACACCTTC. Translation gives CSAVAGISIGYTF.